What follows is one T cell receptor beta chain and its context. These data are taken from a study of blood T cell repertoires in COVID-19. Sequencing used immunoSEQ multiplex PCR; TCRdb keeps in-frame clones, though not all of them. Of 300,000 to 450,000 clones in the sample, about 88% were seen once. Sequencing used PBMCs or T cells enriched from blood (not recorded which). This TCR derives from a woman under 40 who had been exposed to COVID-19.

CDR3 protein: CASSESGSGAGELFF. DNA for the CDR3: TGTGCCAGCAGTGAAAGCGGGAGTGGGGCCGGGGAGCTGTTTTTT. This chain connects TRBV2 to TRBJ2-2, with 8 bases fitting TRBD2. V was pared by 2 bases and J by 6 bases, with 5 bases of the junction left unmatched. Germline V lookup: CDR1 SNHLY, CDR2 FYNNEI. The CDR3 sequence is 15 residues long.